The source of this TCR beta chain is a study of cytomegalovirus exposure and HLA in healthy donors. Looking at the study overall: Sequencing of some 200 million T cells in an earlier analysis found 90 million to 120 million unique TCR beta sequences.

Primers included in the PCR were 60 Vbeta and 13 Jbeta primers. TCRdb keeps only in-frame clones here, not all; method: immunoSEQ multiplex PCR. The sample holds about 140,000 clones, almost 85% seen once. Study conclusions and caveats: No immune exposure information besides CMV serostatus was available.

This clone was counted only a few times. Antigen unknown. Looked up from germline, CDR1 is MDHEN and CDR2 is SYDVKM. This CDR3 comprises 13 residues. J was trimmed by 0 bases and V by 11 bases; bases with no gene match: 6. The sample was PBMCs. The genes are TRBV28 and TRBJ1-1, with 7 positions matching TRBD1. This sequence was found in a woman aged 55 to 70 in good health and CMV-seropositive. CDR3 sequence: CAGSTGMNTEAFF. For the CDR3, the DNA is TGTGCCGGGTCGACAGGGATGAACACTGAAGCTTTCTTT.